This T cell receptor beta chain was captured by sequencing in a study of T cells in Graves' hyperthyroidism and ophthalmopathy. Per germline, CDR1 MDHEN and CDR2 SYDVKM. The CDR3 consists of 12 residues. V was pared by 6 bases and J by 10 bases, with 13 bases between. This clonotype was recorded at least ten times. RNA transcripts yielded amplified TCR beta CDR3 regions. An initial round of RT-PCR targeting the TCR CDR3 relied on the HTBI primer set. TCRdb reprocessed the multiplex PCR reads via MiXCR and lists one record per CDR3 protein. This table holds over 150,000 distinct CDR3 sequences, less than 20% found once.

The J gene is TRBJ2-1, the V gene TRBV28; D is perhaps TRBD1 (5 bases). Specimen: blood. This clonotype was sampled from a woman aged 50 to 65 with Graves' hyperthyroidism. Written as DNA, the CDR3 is TGTGCCAGCAGGCTACCCAAGGGGGAGCAGTTCTTC. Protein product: CASRLPKGEQFF.